The 10 T cell receptor beta chains in this list originate from one sample, sequenced in a study of identical twins. Via MiXCR, TCRdb re-called the 5' RACE reads, giving one row per CDR3 protein. The sample shows about 720,000 distinct CDR3 sequences, over 8.5% of them seen only once. This same sample was also taken into another study, of yellow fever vaccine responses in identical twins.

Material: PBMCs. The receptors here all came from a woman aged 18 to 35 in good health.

The CDR3 protein is CASSLEGDTFEQYF. DNA for the CDR3: TGTGCCAGCAGCTTAGAGGGGGACACATTCGAGCAGTACTTC. This chain uses TRBV11-2 with TRBJ2-7, with D tentatively TRBD1 (6 bases). From germline, CDR1 is SGHAT and CDR2 FQNNGV. Between the trimmed V and J ends, which lost 0 bases and 6 bases, there was a span of 12 bases. The CDR3 contains 14 residues.

This clonotype was counted a few times. The chain recombines TRBV5-1 with TRBJ2-2; D call uncertain. The germline V and J ends were trimmed by 2 bases and 7 bases, with 6 bases remaining between them. CDR3 length: 12 amino acids. The germline CDR1 and CDR2 sequences are SGHRS and YFSETQ. As DNA, the CDR3 is TGCGCCAGCAGCTTAGCGCTCGGGGAGCTGTTTTTT. It translates to CASSLALGELFF.

The rearrangement uses TRBV20-1 and TRBJ1-5; D is ambiguous. Germline-derived CDR1 and CDR2 are DFQATT and SNEGSKA (reference sequence). This CDR3 is built from 15 residues. V was trimmed by 3 bases and J by 0 bases, leaving 12 bases between them. The chain's CDR3 is CSASEPSSSNQPQHF. The CDR3 coding sequence is TGCAGTGCTAGTGAGCCCTCCTCTAGCAATCAGCCCCAGCATTTT.

V gene TRBV7-9 combines with J gene TRBJ2-5; a weak D match, TRBD2 (5 bases). CDR1 is SEHNR and CDR2 is FQNEAQ in the germline V gene (reference sequence). The CDR3 consists of 14 residues. The germline V and J ends were trimmed by 5 bases and 0 bases, with 10 bases remaining between them. This chain's CDR3 is CASSTYGDQETQYF. CDR3 DNA: TGTGCCAGCAGCACTTACGGGGACCAAGAGACCCAGTACTTC.

This clonotype was found a few times. The chain is built from TRBV7-2 and TRBJ2-2; the D gene is possibly TRBD2 (6 bases). Per germline, CDR1 SGHTA and CDR2 FQGNSA. The CDR3 runs 14 residues. Trimming removed 8 bases from V and 0 bases from J, with 10 bases in between. CDR3 bases: TGTGCCAGCGGGGACTTCACGAACACCGGGGAGCTGTTTTTT. Protein sequence: CASGDFTNTGELFF.

This chain joins TRBV7-2 and TRBJ2-2; 9 bases are a match to TRBD1. With V trimmed by 5 bases and J by 9 bases, 10 bases remained unmatched. Germline CDR1 reads SGHTA; CDR2 reads FQGNSA. CDR3 length: 15 amino acids. The DNA for the CDR3 is TGTGCCAGCAGCCCGACAGGGGGAGCCCACCGGGAGCTGTTTTTT. This sequence encodes CASSPTGGAHRELFF.

The sample holds many counts of this clonotype. The V call is TRBV5-1, the J call TRBJ2-7, with 9 bases aligning to TRBD1. V lost 0 bases, J lost 1 base, and 8 bases stayed unmatched. The CDR3 covers 17 residues. Germline V gene data show CDR1 as SGHRS and CDR2 as YFSETQ. CDR3 loop: CASSLEGQGVTSYEQYF. For the CDR3, the DNA is TGCGCCAGCAGCTTGGAGGGACAGGGAGTAACTTCCTACGAGCAGTACTTC. The entire variable domain, with the rest obtained from reference TRBV5-1 and TRBJ2-7, is as follows: KAGVTQTPRYLIKTRGQQVTLSCSPISGHRSVSWYQQTPGQGLQFLFEYFSETQRNKGNFPGRFSGRQFSNSRSEMNVSTLELGDSALYLCASSLEGQGVTSYEQYFGPGTRLTVT.

This clonotype has a handful of counts. The rearrangement uses TRBV6-1 and TRBJ2-3; 8 bases match TRBD2. Per germline, CDR1 MNHNS and CDR2 SASEGT. The V segment lost 6 bases and the J segment 1 base; nucleotides outside the gene matches: 6. The CDR3 is made up of 15 amino acids. The CDR3 is CASRKAGVGTDTQYF. CDR3 DNA sequence: TGTGCCAGCAGAAAAGCGGGGGTGGGCACAGATACGCAGTATTTT.

This clonotype was recorded many times. The V and J genes are TRBV28 and TRBJ1-5, with 8 bases fitting TRBD1. Looked up from germline, CDR1 is MDHEN and CDR2 is SYDVKM. CDR3 length: 14 residues. The trim removed 8 bases at V and 5 bases at J, leaving 8 bases unmatched. Here the CDR3 DNA reads TGTGCCAGCCGACCAGGGACAGGCGATCAGCCCCAGCATTTT. Translation: CASRPGTGDQPQHF.

The chain carries TRBV5-1 and TRBJ2-5; D may correspond to TRBD1 or TRBD2 (5 bases each). The germline CDR1 and CDR2 sequences are SGHRS and YFSETQ. The CDR3 has 16 amino acids. The ends were cut back, 0 bases at V and 5 bases at J, with 17 bases in the middle. The CDR3 DNA reads as TGCGCCAGCAGCTTGGGGGACGCTGTCGATATTGAGACCCAGTACTTC. It yields the protein CASSLGDAVDIETQYF.